Each of the 4 T cell receptor beta chains below was sequenced from the same sample in a study of tissue T cells after allogeneic stem cell transplantation. Profiling relied on immunoSEQ multiplex PCR, and the TCRdb table lists in-frame clones only, not all of them. The sample contains some 6,000 clones, roughly four fifths of which appear only once. Specimen: blood, collected before transplantation. These receptors were taken from a man aged 40 to 70 who later had graft-versus-host disease after an allogeneic stem cell transplant.

This sequence joins TRBV7-8 and TRBJ1-3; possible D gene TRBD1, 6 bases. The CDR3 length is 17 residues. Germline V CDR1 and CDR2: SGHVS, FQNEAQ. The germline V and J ends were trimmed by 1 base and 2 bases, with 15 bases remaining between them. CDR3 nucleotides: TGTGCCAGCAGCTTAGGGAACAGGGCTAAGCCTGGAAACACCATATATTTT. This sequence encodes CASSLGNRAKPGNTIYF.

This clone appeared a few times. This chain connects TRBV2 to TRBJ2-7; no firm D call. Germline-derived CDR1 and CDR2 are SNHLY and FYNNEI. The CDR3 totals 11 residues. V gave up 2 bases and J gave up 5 bases, with 4 bases separating them. CDR3 loop: CASSERDEQYF. Written as DNA, the CDR3 is TGTGCCAGCAGTGAACGGGACGAGCAGTACTTC.

The chain carries TRBV6-5 and TRBJ1-2; no clear D. Germline CDR1 MNHEY, CDR2 SVGAGI. This CDR3 has 12 amino acids. Trimming pared 0 bases from V and 8 bases from J, leaving 7 bases between. CDR3 protein: CASSYSAGGYTF. The CDR3 DNA reads as TGTGCCAGCAGTTACTCGGCTGGGGGCTACACCTTC.

The rearrangement links TRBV5-5 to TRBJ2-3; 13 bases line up with TRBD2. Germline assignment: CDR1 SGHKS and CDR2 YYEKEE (reference sequence). The CDR3 spans 18 residues. Trimming cost V 4 bases and J 4 bases; bases outside gene matches: 12. CDR3 sequence: CASSMRTSGSGLPDTQYF. CDR3 bases: TGTGCCAGCAGCATGCGGACTAGCGGGAGCGGTCTTCCAGATACGCAGTATTTT.